A single sample is the source of the 27 T cell receptor beta chains below, sequenced in a study of identical twins. TCRdb reanalysed the 5' RACE reads using MiXCR and keeps one entry per CDR3 protein. Of more than 600,000 distinct CDR3 sequences listed, 15% to 20% are singletons. The same data also went into a second study, on T cells expressing NK-cell markers.

The sequencing input was PBMCs. Receptors originate from a young woman in good health.

A few counts support this clonotype. DNA for the CDR3: TGCAGCGTTGTCCCTACAGATACGCAGTATTTT. It is translated as CSVVPTDTQYF. V and J are TRBV29-1 and TRBJ2-3; D is ambiguous. V dropped 4 bases and J dropped 3 bases, with 5 bases sitting between them. In germline, CDR1 is SQVTM, CDR2 ANQGSEA. The CDR3 is 11 residues long.

This clonotype appeared a few times. This CDR3 reads CASTPSGGTYNEQFF. DNA for the CDR3: TGTGCCAGCACTCCCAGCGGGGGGACCTACAATGAGCAGTTCTTC. The V gene is TRBV12-3 or TRBV12-4, the J gene TRBJ2-1, with 9 bases fitting TRBD2. This CDR3 has 15 amino acids. V was clipped by 7 bases and J by 2 bases; unmatched bases: 6.

This chain links TRBV3-1 with TRBJ2-7; 8 bases are a match to TRBD1. CDR3 length: 14 amino acids. Germline lookup yields CDR1 LGHDT and CDR2 YNNKEL (reference sequence). V dropped 5 bases and J dropped 6; count of bases not matched to a gene: 9. CDR3 sequence (DNA): TGTGCCAGCAGCTACGGACAGGGTAGTTTCGAGCAGTACTTC. It codes for CASSYGQGSFEQYF.

The chain carries TRBV20-1 and TRBJ2-7; D might be TRBD1 (5 bases). The CDR3 covers 14 residues. From germline, CDR1 is DFQATT and CDR2 SNEGSKA (reference sequence). The V end was cut by 6 bases, the J end by 6 bases, with 21 bases between. The CDR3 DNA sequence: TGCAGTGCCCAGAACCCCAGGGCCTACTCCGAGCAGTACTTC. This gives the protein CSAQNPRAYSEQYF.

The genes are TRBV6-2 or TRBV6-3 and TRBJ1-2; D is ambiguous. The CDR3 consists of 10 residues. Trimming removed 6 bases from V and 6 bases from J, with 5 bases in between. The germline gives CDR1 MNHEY, CDR2 SVGEGT. In DNA, the CDR3 is TGTGCCAGCAGGAGGAATGGCTACACCTTC. Translated: CASRRNGYTF.

The chain employs TRBV30 and TRBJ2-1, with D maybe TRBD2 (5 bases). The V end lost 2 bases, the J end lost 1 base, and 15 bases lay between the germline ends. The length of the CDR3 is 16 residues. The germline V gene has CDR1 GTSNPN and CDR2 SVGIG (reference sequence). The CDR3 loop reads CAWSPPRGGSYNEQFF. The CDR3, as DNA: TGTGCCTGGAGTCCCCCCCGGGGTGGATCCTACAATGAGCAGTTCTTC.

This clonotype was observed a handful of times. The V call is TRBV6-2 or TRBV6-3, the J call TRBJ2-6, with D hard to call. The germline CDR1 and CDR2 sequences are MNHEY and SVGEGT. The CDR3 is made up of 15 amino acids. V was shortened by 3 bases and J by 4 bases, with 10 bases between the two germline ends. The CDR3 sequence: CASSYGETGANVLTF. Written as DNA, the CDR3 is TGTGCCAGCAGTTATGGGGAAACGGGGGCCAACGTCCTGACTTTC.

This chain uses TRBV12-3 or TRBV12-4 with TRBJ2-7, with D possibly being TRBD1 (5 bases). The CDR3 has 13 residues. Trimming pared 1 base from V and 9 bases from J, leaving 13 bases between. The CDR3 sequence: CASSLGAGIRQYF. The CDR3 coding sequence is TGTGCCAGCAGTTTAGGGGCAGGGATCCGGCAGTACTTC.

This clonotype has just a few counts. The chain joins TRBV2 to TRBJ2-7, with TRBD2 identical over 9 bases. Germline V gene lookup returns CDR1 SNHLY and CDR2 FYNNEI. This CDR3 is built from 13 residues. V shed 0 bases, J shed 6 bases, and the junction held 0 bases outside the gene matches. For the CDR3, the DNA is TGTGCCAGCAGTGAAGCGCGGGGGGGCGAGCAGTACTTC. Its translation: CASSEARGGEQYF.

V is TRBV6-5 and J is TRBJ2-3; 7 positions match TRBD2. Germline CDR1 is MNHEY and CDR2 is SVGAGI. The CDR3 contains 17 residues. Unmatched junction bases numbered 13, after V lost 5 bases and J lost 2 bases. CDR3 DNA sequence: TGTGCCAGCAGTCACGATACAGCGGGGCCCCCCACAGATACGCAGTATTTT. This translates into CASSHDTAGPPTDTQYF.

The chain employs TRBV21-1 and TRBJ2-7; TRBD1, the D gene given by the table, was not confirmed from the DNA. TRBV21-1 is classified as a pseudogene. This CDR3 has 16 residues. In nucleotides, the CDR3 is TGTGCCAGCAGCATCGTCCCACAGGGGAGAGCTTTCGAGCAGTACTTC. Translation: CASSIVPQGRAFEQYF.

The chain links TRBV20-1 to TRBJ2-7; 7 bases match TRBD2. Trimming at V came to 1 base and at J to 6 bases, leaving 6 bases not matched to a gene. This CDR3 has 13 amino acids. Germline V gene data show CDR1 as DFQATT and CDR2 as SNEGSKA (reference sequence). Written as DNA, the CDR3 is TGCAGTGCTAGAGGAAGACTAGCCGCCGAGCAGTACTTC. As protein: CSARGRLAAEQYF.

This clonotype showed up many times. The chain recombines TRBV20-1 with TRBJ2-5, with D maybe TRBD1 (5 bases). Trimming pared 5 bases from V and 1 base from J, leaving 20 bases between. Per germline, CDR1 DFQATT and CDR2 SNEGSKA (reference sequence). CDR3 length equals 16 residues. The CDR3 DNA reads as TGCAGTGCTCCCAAGAGTGGGGCTCTACCCCAAGAGACCCAGTACTTC. Its translation: CSAPKSGALPQETQYF.

This clonotype was seen more than once but under ten times. This sequence joins TRBV29-1 and TRBJ2-3; D unresolved. The ends were cut back, 2 bases at V and 1 base at J, with 10 bases in the middle. The germline gives CDR1 SQVTM, CDR2 ANQGSEA. The CDR3 is made up of 14 amino acids. CDR3 amino acids: CSVESVMGTDTQYF. CDR3 sequence (DNA): TGCAGCGTTGAATCCGTGATGGGCACAGATACGCAGTATTTT.

This clonotype has a handful of counts. The chain recombines TRBV20-1 with TRBJ2-2, with D unclear. The CDR3 contains 13 residues. Germline assignment: CDR1 DFQATT and CDR2 SNEGSKA (reference sequence). V lost 3 bases and J 6 bases, leaving 11 bases between the germline ends. This chain's CDR3 is CSARIGFAGELFF. The DNA of the CDR3 is TGCAGTGCTAGGATAGGATTCGCCGGGGAGCTGTTTTTT.

CDR3 bases: TGTGCCAGCAGCTCTCTAGCGGGGGGCGTCGAGCAGTACTTC. It encodes CASSSLAGGVEQYF. This chain connects TRBV7-8 to TRBJ2-7; 11 bases align to TRBD2. Germline values: CDR1 SGHVS, CDR2 FQNEAQ. The CDR3 consists of 14 residues. Trimming removed 4 bases from V and 6 bases from J; junction bases left unmatched: 5.

This clonotype was seen a few times. The chain has TRBV3-1 and TRBJ1-2, with D maybe TRBD1 (5 bases). This CDR3 spans 12 amino acids. V was cut by 7 bases and J by 9 bases, with 15 bases left in between. Per germline, CDR1 LGHDT and CDR2 YNNKEL (reference sequence). DNA of the CDR3: TGTGCCAGCAATCGGGGCCTAGAAAGCTACACCTTC. As protein: CASNRGLESYTF.

This clonotype came up many times. This rearrangement joins TRBV12-3 or TRBV12-4 to TRBJ1-1; D is unclear. CDR3 length equals 14 residues. The V end lost 3 bases, the J end lost 1 base, and 9 bases lay between the germline ends. The CDR3 DNA follows: TGTGCCAGCAGTTTCGGGCGTACGAACACTGAAGCTTTCTTT. Translated: CASSFGRTNTEAFF.

This clonotype was observed a handful of times. CDR3 sequence (DNA): TGTGCCAGCAGTCCCAATGGAGCTGAAGCTTTCTTT. This sequence encodes CASSPNGAEAFF. The rearrangement joins TRBV12-3 or TRBV12-4 to TRBJ1-1; D unclear. Trimming removed 5 bases at V and 6 bases at J, with 10 bases between. The CDR3 runs to 12 residues.

This clonotype has only a few counts. This chain joins TRBV9 and TRBJ2-7; TRBD1 or TRBD2 may be the D gene (7 bases each). Germline assignment: CDR1 SGDLS and CDR2 YYNGEE. V was pared by 3 bases and J by 4 bases, with 14 bases between. This CDR3 contains 14 residues. In DNA, the CDR3 is TGTGCCAGCAGCGGACAGGGAGGGAGGTACGAGCAGTACTTC. It codes for CASSGQGGRYEQYF.

The CDR3 loop reads CASSHPGTGLEAFF. The CDR3 DNA is TGTGCCAGCAGTCACCCCGGGACAGGACTTGAAGCTTTCTTT. The gene calls are TRBV12-3 or TRBV12-4 and TRBJ1-1, with 8 bases matching TRBD1. Germline trimming cut 5 bases from V and 7 bases from J; bases unmatched to any gene: 9. The length of the CDR3 is 14 residues.

DNA for the CDR3: TGTGCCAGCAGCTTAGCGGGACACACGCCCGGGGAGCTGTTTTTT. Translated, it gives CASSLAGHTPGELFF. V and J are TRBV7-2 and TRBJ2-2; D may be TRBD1 (6 bases). CDR1 SGHTA and CDR2 FQGNSA come from the germline V gene. This CDR3 region has 15 residues. Trimming left V 0 bases short and J 6 bases short, with 11 bases between.

The genes are TRBV2 and TRBJ1-1, with a tentative D call TRBD1 (5 bases). This CDR3 region has 12 residues. Germline CDR1 is SNHLY and CDR2 is FYNNEI. Trimming left V 8 bases short and J 10 bases short, with 17 bases between. The chain's CDR3 is CASHQEGWLAFF. CDR3 coding DNA: TGTGCCAGCCATCAAGAGGGGTGGCTAGCTTTCTTT.

This clonotype was seen more than once but under ten times. The rearrangement joins TRBV7-2 to TRBJ2-1, with a weak D call TRBD1 (6 bases). CDR1 and CDR2 from the germline V gene are SGHTA and FQGNSA. The V end was cut by 5 bases, the J end by 11 bases, with 16 bases between. The CDR3 has 13 amino acids. Written as DNA, the CDR3 is TGTGCCAGCAGCGCGGACAGATTACAGCAGCAGTTCTTC. Encoded protein: CASSADRLQQQFF.

V and J are TRBV20-1 and TRBJ2-3; D is unclear. The germline V and J ends were trimmed by 4 bases and 0 bases, with 2 bases remaining between them. CDR3 size: 11 residues. CDR1 and CDR2 (germline): DFQATT, SNEGSKA (reference sequence). In nucleotides, the CDR3 is TGCAGTGCTACCAGCACAGATACGCAGTATTTT. Translated, it gives CSATSTDTQYF.

This clonotype has a handful of counts. V usage is TRBV6-2 or TRBV6-3 and J usage is TRBJ2-1; D gene uncertain. In germline, CDR1 is MNHEY, CDR2 SVGEGT. Trimming pared 2 bases from V and 3 bases from J, leaving 8 bases between. The CDR3 runs to 14 residues. CDR3 sequence reads: CASSYVGNYNEQFF. The CDR3 DNA is TGTGCCAGCAGTTACGTGGGGAACTACAATGAGCAGTTCTTC.

This clonotype appeared a few times. The rearrangement links TRBV10-3 to TRBJ2-2; 7 positions match TRBD2. The CDR3 has 17 amino acids. Losses at the gene ends were 8 bases for V and 0 bases for J; bases not matched to a gene: 12. The germline V gene has CDR1 ENHRY and CDR2 SYGVKD. The CDR3 DNA reads TGTGCCATCTCGCGGGGAGCGGGGAGCTCGAACACCGGGGAGCTGTTTTTT. Translating gives CAISRGAGSSNTGELFF.